The rows below give T cell receptor beta chains drawn from one sample of a study of blood T cell repertoires in COVID-19. The repertoire was sequenced with immunoSEQ multiplex PCR; TCRdb's copy has only in-frame clones and lacks some. The sample shows roughly 250,000 clones, 86% of them seen only once. The sequenced sample consisted of PBMCs or T cells enriched from blood (not recorded which). Receptors were obtained from a woman between 45 and 65 years old who had recovered from COVID-19. CDR3s leave out the opening cysteine and the closing phenylalanine or tryptophan.

cdr3_aa v_call cdr3_length
ASSDRDGGARYGYT TRBV19 14
ASSSRSPNEKLF TRBV6-5 12
ASRQGSYEQY TRBV28 10
ASSFQSNQPQH TRBV11-2 11
ASRLGRVNSNQPQH TRBV7-8 14
ASHLGLAGGPGNEQF TRBV2 15
ASSSITMNTEAF TRBV6-5 12
ASSIISRTGRRGYT TRBV28 14
ASRGVDRVSNEQY TRBV7-9 13
ASRLGTSGTDTQY TRBV2 13
ASSPQGIYGYT TRBV18 11
ASSLPREGYNEQF TRBV28 13
ASSRGGRNEQF TRBV6-5 11
ASSDPQFREKLF TRBV2 12
ASSLLGQESYEQY TRBV28 13
ASSRDSQNSPLH TRBV27 12
ASSEAQRTSRYEQY TRBV6-1 14
ASSQVFPVNIQY TRBV4-3 12
ASSPMEGAPLYNEQF TRBV3-1/TRBV3-2 15
ASTPSRVGGGKLF TRBV7-2 13
ASRATGGHEQY TRBV6-5 11
ASLRTGGSYNEQF TRBV5-1 13
AWARDSSYEQY TRBV30 11
ASRLTGNSEKLF TRBV2 12
ASSFGGLANEKLF TRBV13 13
ASSPGHRLLF TRBV19 10
ASSLEAGTNSPLH TRBV7-2 13
ASSLSGTNNSPLH TRBV11-2 13
ASSYQREQETQY TRBV6-2/TRBV6-3 12
SASRGKDGYT TRBV20-1 10
ASSHPGKETQY TRBV6-5 11
ASGQGTVYGYT TRBV28 11
ATSILADRGIDEAF TRBV15 14
ATRDRFRDTQY TRBV24-1 11
ASSDHRAGNSPLH TRBV19 13
ASSITGTDYNGYT TRBV14 13
ASNGDSYEQY TRBV6-5 10
ASSLNREVTGNTIY TRBV4-2 14
ASSHRTGDYNSPLH TRBV11-3 14
ASSLAGTVSYNEQF TRBV7-3 14
ASSPALTGETQY TRBV5-1 12
AISAGRNGSYEQY TRBV10-3 13
CTRGQTNSPLH TRBV7-8 11
ASRDSSTEAF TRBV10-2 10
ASSKGDRRVAEAF TRBV21-1 13
ASSQGGLATDTQY TRBV4-2 13
ASSLHQGSGANVLT TRBV19 14
ASSIAAGGGNTIY TRBV19 13
ASSPVGGARYGYT TRBV7-6 13